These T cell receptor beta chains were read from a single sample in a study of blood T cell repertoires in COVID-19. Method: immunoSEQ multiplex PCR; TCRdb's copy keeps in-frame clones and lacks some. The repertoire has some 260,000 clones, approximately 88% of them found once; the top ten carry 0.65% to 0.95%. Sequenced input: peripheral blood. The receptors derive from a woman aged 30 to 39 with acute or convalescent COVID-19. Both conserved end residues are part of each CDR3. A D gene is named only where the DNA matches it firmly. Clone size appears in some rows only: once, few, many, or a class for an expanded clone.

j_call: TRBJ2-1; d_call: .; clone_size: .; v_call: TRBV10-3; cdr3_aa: CAISVRTASNNEQFF; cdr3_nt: TGTGCCATCAGTGTTCGGACAGCGTCCAACAATGAGCAGTTCTTC
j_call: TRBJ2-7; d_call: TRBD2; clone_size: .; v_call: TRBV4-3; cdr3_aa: CASSRSLASGSPYEQYF; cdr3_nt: TGCGCCAGCAGCCGAAGTCTGGCTAGCGGGAGCCCCTACGAGCAGTACTTC
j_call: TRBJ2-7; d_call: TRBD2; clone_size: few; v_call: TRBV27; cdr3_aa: CASSFKGTSGSIVAYEQYF; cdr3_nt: TGTGCCAGCAGTTTTAAGGGGACTAGCGGGAGTATAGTAGCGTACGAGCAGTACTTC
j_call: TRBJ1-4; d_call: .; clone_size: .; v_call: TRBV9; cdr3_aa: CASSVEAATNEKLFF; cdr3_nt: TGTGCCAGCAGCGTAGAAGCTGCAACTAATGAAAAACTGTTTTTT
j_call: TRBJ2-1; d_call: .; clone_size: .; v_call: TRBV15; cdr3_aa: CATSRGPPGQFF; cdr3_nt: TGTGCCACCAGCAGAGGGCCCCCGGGGCAGTTCTTC
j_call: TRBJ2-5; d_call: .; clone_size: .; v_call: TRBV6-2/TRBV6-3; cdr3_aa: CASSYVRETQYF; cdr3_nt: TGTGCCAGCAGTTACGTGCGGGAGACCCAGTACTTC
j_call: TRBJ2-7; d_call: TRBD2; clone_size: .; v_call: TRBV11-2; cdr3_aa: CASSLEGGRGFYEQYF; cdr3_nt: TGTGCCAGCAGCTTAGAAGGCGGGAGGGGGTTTTACGAGCAGTACTTC
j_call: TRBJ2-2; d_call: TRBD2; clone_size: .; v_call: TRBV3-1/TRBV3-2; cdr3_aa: CASSQPGTSANTGELFF; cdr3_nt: TGTGCCAGCAGCCAACCCGGGACTAGCGCTAACACCGGGGAGCTGTTTTTT
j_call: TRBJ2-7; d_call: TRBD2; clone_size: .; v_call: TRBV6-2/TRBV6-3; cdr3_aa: CASSTWTSGRSKYEQYF; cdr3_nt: TGTGCCAGCAGTACCTGGACTAGCGGGAGATCTAAGTACGAGCAGTACTTC
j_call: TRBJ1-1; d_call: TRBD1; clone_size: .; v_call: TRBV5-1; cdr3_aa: CASSAGQGSRGRTEAFF; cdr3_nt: TGCGCCAGCAGCGCCGGACAGGGGTCCAGAGGGAGGACTGAAGCTTTCTTT
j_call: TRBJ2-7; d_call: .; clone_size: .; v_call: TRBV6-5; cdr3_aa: CASSYLSSGDEQYF; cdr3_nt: TGTGCCAGCAGTTACCTGTCCTCAGGGGACGAGCAGTACTTC
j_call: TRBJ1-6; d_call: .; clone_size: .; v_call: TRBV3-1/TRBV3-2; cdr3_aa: CASSQDPIGGGLNSPLHF; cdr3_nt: TGTGCCAGCAGCCAAGATCCTATTGGGGGCGGACTTAATTCACCCCTCCACTTT
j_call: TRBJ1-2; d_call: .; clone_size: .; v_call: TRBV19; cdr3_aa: CATQGNYGYTF; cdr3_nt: TGTGCCACCCAGGGGAACTATGGCTACACCTTC
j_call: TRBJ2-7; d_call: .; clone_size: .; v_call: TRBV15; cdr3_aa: CATSRDGRQDSYEQYF; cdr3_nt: TGTGCCACCAGCAGAGATGGGCGACAGGACTCCTACGAGCAGTACTTC
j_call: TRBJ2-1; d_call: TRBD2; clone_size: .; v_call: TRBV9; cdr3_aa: CASSVDLSGKAEQFF; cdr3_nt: TGTGCCAGCAGCGTAGATCTTAGCGGGAAAGCTGAGCAGTTCTTC
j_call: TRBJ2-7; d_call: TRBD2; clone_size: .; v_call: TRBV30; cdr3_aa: CAWSTGLANSYEQYF; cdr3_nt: TGTGCCTGGTCCACCGGACTAGCGAACTCCTACGAGCAGTACTTC
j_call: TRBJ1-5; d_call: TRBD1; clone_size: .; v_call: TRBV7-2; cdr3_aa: CASSLAGQGVVEPQHF; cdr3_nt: TGTGCCAGCAGCTTAGCCGGCCAGGGGGTTGTGGAGCCCCAGCATTTT
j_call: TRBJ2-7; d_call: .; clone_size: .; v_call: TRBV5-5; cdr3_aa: CASSFLSGEQYF; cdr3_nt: TGTGCCAGCAGCTTTCTCTCCGGCGAGCAGTACTTC
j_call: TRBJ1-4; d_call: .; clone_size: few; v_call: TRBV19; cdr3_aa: CASSIVGRGDEKLFF; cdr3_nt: TGTGCCAGTAGTATAGTGGGCAGGGGAGATGAAAAACTGTTTTTT
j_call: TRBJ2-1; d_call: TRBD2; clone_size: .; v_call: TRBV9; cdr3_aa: CASSSAPSGPGNEQFF; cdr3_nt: TGTGCCAGCAGCTCAGCCCCTAGCGGGCCTGGTAATGAGCAGTTCTTC
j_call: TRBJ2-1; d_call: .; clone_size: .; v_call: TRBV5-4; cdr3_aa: CASSLVDRFTLHEQFF; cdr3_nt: TGTGCCAGCAGCTTGGTGGACAGATTTACCCTCCATGAGCAGTTCTTC
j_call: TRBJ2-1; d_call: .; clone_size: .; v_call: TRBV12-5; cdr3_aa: CASGFLQDGDEQFF; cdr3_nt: TGTGCTAGTGGTTTCCTTCAGGACGGGGATGAGCAGTTCTTC
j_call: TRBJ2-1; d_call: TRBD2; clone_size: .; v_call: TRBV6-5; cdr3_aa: CASSSRPGGSYNEQFF; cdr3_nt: TGTGCCAGCAGTTCTAGACCGGGAGGGAGCTACAATGAGCAGTTCTTC
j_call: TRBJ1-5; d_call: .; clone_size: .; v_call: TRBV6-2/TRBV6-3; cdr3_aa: CASSYSGEQPQHF; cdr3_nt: TGTGCCAGCAGTTACTCAGGGGAACAGCCCCAGCATTTT
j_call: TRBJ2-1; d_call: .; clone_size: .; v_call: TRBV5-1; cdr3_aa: CASSFRVQGGKNEQFF; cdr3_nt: TGCGCCAGCAGCTTCAGGGTACAGGGTGGAAAAAATGAGCAGTTCTTC
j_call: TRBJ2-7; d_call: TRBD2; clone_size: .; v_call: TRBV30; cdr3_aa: CAWSVGLAGPYEQYF; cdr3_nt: TGTGCCTGGAGTGTAGGGCTAGCGGGACCCTACGAGCAGTACTTC
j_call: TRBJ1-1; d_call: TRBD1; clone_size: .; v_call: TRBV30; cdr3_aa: CAWSRGLNTEAFF; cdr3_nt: TGTGCCTGGAGTAGGGGGCTGAACACTGAAGCTTTCTTT
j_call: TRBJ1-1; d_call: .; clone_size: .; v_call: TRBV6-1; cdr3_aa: CASSEAAVEAFF; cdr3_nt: TGTGCCAGCAGTGAAGCGGCGGTAGAAGCTTTCTTT
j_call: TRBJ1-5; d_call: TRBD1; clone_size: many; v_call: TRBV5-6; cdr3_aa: CASSLTGGSNQPQHF; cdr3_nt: TGTGCCAGCAGTTTGACAGGGGGTTCAAATCAGCCCCAGCATTTT